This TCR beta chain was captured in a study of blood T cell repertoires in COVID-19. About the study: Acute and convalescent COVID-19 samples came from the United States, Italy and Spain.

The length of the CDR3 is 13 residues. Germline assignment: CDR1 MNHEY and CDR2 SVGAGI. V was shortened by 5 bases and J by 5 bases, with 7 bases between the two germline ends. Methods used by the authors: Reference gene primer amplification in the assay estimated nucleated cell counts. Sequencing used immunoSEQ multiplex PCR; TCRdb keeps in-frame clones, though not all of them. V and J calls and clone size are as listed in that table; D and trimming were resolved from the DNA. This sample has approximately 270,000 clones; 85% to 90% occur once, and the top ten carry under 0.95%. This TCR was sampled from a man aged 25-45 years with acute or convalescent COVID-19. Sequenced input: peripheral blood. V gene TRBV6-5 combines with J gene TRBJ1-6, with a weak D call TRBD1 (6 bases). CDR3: CASSRDNNSPLHF. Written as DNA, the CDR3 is TGTGCCAGCAGTCGGGACAATAATTCACCCCTCCACTTT.